These 9 T cell receptor beta chains were all obtained from the same sample, sequenced in a study of breast tumors, draining lymph nodes, adjacent tissues. TCRdb reprocessed the multiplex PCR reads with MiXCR, giving one entry per CDR3 protein. The data show 160,000 or so distinct CDR3 sequences, roughly 35% seen once. The lymph nodes were axillary draining lymph nodes from breast cancer patients. The specimen sequenced was axillary lymph node tissue. Receptor source: a female donor with breast cancer. Some clones in this sample may be carry-over from other donors' samples.

This clonotype was seen at least ten times. V is TRBV7-3 and J is TRBJ2-3; no clear D gene. The CDR3 is 14 residues long. Germline CDR1 and CDR2: SGHTA and FQGTGA. Trimming pared 5 bases from V and 9 bases from J, leaving 18 bases between. DNA for the CDR3: TGTGCCAGCAGCAACCCCGACCAGGATGAAACGCAGTATTTT. Its translation: CASSNPDQDETQYF.

Ten or more counts support this clonotype. The rearrangement links TRBV19 to TRBJ2-1; 8 nucleotides align to TRBD2. Trimming at V came to 6 bases and at J to 3 bases, leaving 10 bases not matched to a gene. The V gene's germline CDR1 is LNHDA and CDR2 SQIVND (reference sequence). CDR3 size: 16 residues. The CDR3 is CASRGRSGEDYNEQFF. The CDR3 DNA reads TGTGCCAGTAGGGGTCGTAGCGGGGAGGACTACAATGAGCAGTTCTTC.

This clonotype was picked up many times. The J gene is TRBJ1-2, the V gene TRBV14; D unresolved. Trimming took 1 base from V and 4 from J, leaving 13 bases between them. CDR3 length equals 15 residues. Germline CDR1 reads SGHDN; CDR2 reads FVKESK. The CDR3 region is CASSQVFRGSYGYTF. DNA for the CDR3: TGTGCCAGCAGCCAAGTCTTCCGGGGTAGCTATGGCTACACCTTC.

V and J are TRBV20-1 and TRBJ2-3; the match to TRBD2 covers 16 bases. This CDR3 is 18 amino acids long. V was pared by 1 base and J by 2 bases, with 6 bases of the junction left unmatched. Germline assignment: CDR1 DFQATT and CDR2 SNEGSKA (reference sequence). The DNA for the CDR3 is TGCAGTGCTAGAGCTCTGGGGACTAGCGGGGGGGACACAGATACGCAGTATTTT. Translating gives CSARALGTSGGDTDTQYF.

This clonotype has only a few counts. A much bigger clone sits one base away, suggesting this may be a read error. The chain recombines TRBV5-6 with TRBJ2-6; D not certain. Germline V gives CDR1 SGHDT, CDR2 YYEEEE. CDR3 length: 16 residues. V lost 2 bases to trimming and J lost 1 base, with 10 bases between them. The CDR3 region is CASSLISASGANVLTF. CDR3 sequence (DNA): TGTGCCAGCAGCTTAATTTCAGCGTCTGGGGCCAACGTCCTGACTTTC.

This clonotype was seen a single time. The chain combines TRBV10-3 with TRBJ1-2, with 7 bases fitting TRBD1. The trim removed 6 bases at V and 12 bases at J, leaving 13 bases unmatched. Per germline, CDR1 ENHRY and CDR2 SYGVKD. CDR3 length: 13 residues. DNA for the CDR3: TGTGCCATCAGAACGACGACAGGGCCTGGGGACACCTTC. Translated, it gives CAIRTTTGPGDTF.

This clonotype was counted ten times or more. V gene TRBV6-6 combines with J gene TRBJ2-3, with D uncertain. Trimming shortened V by 5 bases and J by 7 bases, and 13 bases separated the two germline ends. Germline assignment: CDR1 MNHNY and CDR2 SVGAGI (reference sequence). The CDR3 covers 13 residues. In DNA form, the CDR3 reads TGTGCCAGCAGTCACCCCACAGCCAATACGCAGTATTTT. It codes for CASSHPTANTQYF.

This chain connects TRBV6-1 to TRBJ1-1; tentative D call: TRBD1 (6 bases). Per the germline V gene, CDR1 is MNHNS and CDR2 is SASEGT. The V end was cut by 7 bases, the J end by 1 base, with 13 bases between. This CDR3 is 14 amino acids long. Written as DNA, the CDR3 is TGTGCCAGCATCCAGGGGAGGCGGAACACTGAAGCTTTCTTT. Protein product: CASIQGRRNTEAFF.

A few counts support this clonotype. With a much larger clone just one base away, this may be a read error. This chain connects TRBV5-6 to TRBJ2-7, with D unresolved. This CDR3 is 15 amino acids long. With 0 bases removed from V and 5 bases from J, the gap between germline ends came to 15 bases. Germline CDR1 is SGHDT and CDR2 is YYEEEE. The CDR3 region has the DNA TGTGCCAGCAGCTTGGGCGGCAGATCGGACCACGAGCAGTACTTC. Translating gives CASSLGGRSDHEQYF.